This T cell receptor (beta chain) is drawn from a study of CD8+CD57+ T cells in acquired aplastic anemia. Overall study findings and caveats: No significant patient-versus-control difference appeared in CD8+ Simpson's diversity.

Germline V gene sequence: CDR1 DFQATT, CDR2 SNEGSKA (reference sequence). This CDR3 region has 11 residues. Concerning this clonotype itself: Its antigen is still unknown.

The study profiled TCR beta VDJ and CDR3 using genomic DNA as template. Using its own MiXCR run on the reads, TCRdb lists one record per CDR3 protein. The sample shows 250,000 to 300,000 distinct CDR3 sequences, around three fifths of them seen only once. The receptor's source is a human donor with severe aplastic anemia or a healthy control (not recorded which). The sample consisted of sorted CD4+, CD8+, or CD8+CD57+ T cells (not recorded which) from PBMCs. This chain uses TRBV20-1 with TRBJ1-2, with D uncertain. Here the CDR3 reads CSVPDGGGYTF. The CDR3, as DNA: TGCAGCGTTCCGGACGGAGGGGGCTACACCTTC.